This entry lists 18 T cell receptor beta chains sequenced from one sample in a study of cytomegalovirus exposure and HLA in healthy donors. Produced via immunoSEQ multiplex PCR; TCRdb's table is partial and in-frame only. This sample has about 130,000 clones, with roughly 79% found just once. The sample was PBMCs. These TCRs come from a man under 40 in good health and CMV-seropositive.

CDR3 sequence reads: CASSFRGGPIAKNIQYF. The CDR3 DNA reads as TGTGCCAGCAGCTTCCGGGGGGGACCCATAGCCAAAAACATTCAGTACTTC. This sequence joins TRBV7-9 and TRBJ2-4, with 8 bases aligning to TRBD2. CDR3 length equals 17 residues. Germline values: CDR1 SEHNR, CDR2 FQNEAQ (reference sequence). After removal of 3 bases from V and 0 bases from J, the junction contained 7 bases not matched to a gene.

The chain couples TRBV6-1 to TRBJ2-5; D is possibly TRBD2 (5 bases). The CDR3 has 15 residues. Germline V gene data show CDR1 as MNHNS and CDR2 as SASEGT. V gave up 1 base and J gave up 5 bases, with 14 bases separating them. The CDR3: CASSEEDWQKETQYF. The CDR3 bases are TGTGCCAGCAGTGAAGAGGACTGGCAGAAGGAGACCCAGTACTTC.

A few counts support this clone. The V and J genes are TRBV7-3 and TRBJ1-4; 7 nucleotides match TRBD1. Germline V CDR1 and CDR2: SGHTA, FQGTGA. With 2 bases clipped from V and 8 bases from J, the junction kept 5 bases outside the gene matches. The CDR3 consists of 14 residues. The CDR3 region has the DNA TGTGCCAGCAGCTTAGACAGGGACAAAGAAAAACTGTTTTTT. Its translation: CASSLDRDKEKLFF.

This clone was seen more than once but under ten times. The chain employs TRBV2 and TRBJ2-7; tentative D call: TRBD2 (5 bases). Looked up from germline, CDR1 is SNHLY and CDR2 is FYNNEI. This CDR3 spans 12 amino acids. Deletions cut 6 bases from V and 2 bases from J, with 8 bases between. CDR3: CASRAGPYEQYF. The CDR3 DNA reads TGTGCCAGCAGGGCGGGTCCCTACGAGCAGTACTTC.

This rearrangement joins TRBV27 to TRBJ1-2, with a weak D call TRBD1 (5 bases). Between the trimmed V and J ends, which lost 4 bases and 3 bases, there was a span of 9 bases. This CDR3 is built from 13 residues. Germline V lookup: CDR1 MNHEY, CDR2 SMNVEV (reference sequence). In DNA form, the CDR3 reads TGTGCCAGCAGTTCCTGGGGGGACTATGGCTACACCTTC. Translated, it gives CASSSWGDYGYTF.

The chain uses TRBV5-6 and TRBJ1-1, with 10 bases fitting TRBD1. CDR1 SGHDT and CDR2 YYEEEE come from the germline V gene. The CDR3 has 13 residues. V lost 4 bases, J lost 8 bases, and 5 bases stayed unmatched. CDR3 region: CASSGGQGDEAFF. The CDR3 DNA reads as TGTGCCAGCAGCGGTGGACAGGGGGACGAAGCTTTCTTT.

In DNA form, the CDR3 reads TGCGCCATACGGCAGGGCAGACTTAGCTGTGGCTACACCTTC. Translating it yields CAIRQGRLSCGYTF. The chain combines TRBV23-1 with TRBJ1-2; perhaps TRBD1 as D (5 bases). TRBV23-1 carries the ORF label, with uncertain function. The CDR3 is made up of 14 amino acids. Deletions cut 10 bases from V and 7 bases from J, with 22 bases between.

This clone was seen a single time. The rearrangement links TRBV2 to TRBJ2-1; 14 bases align to TRBD2. Germline-derived CDR1 and CDR2 are SNHLY and FYNNEI. This CDR3 spans 18 amino acids. J was trimmed by 0 bases and V by 6 bases; bases with no gene match: 7. The CDR3 bases are TGTGCCAGCAGCGTCGGGACTAGCGGGAGCGTCTCCTACAATGAGCAGTTCTTC. Protein: CASSVGTSGSVSYNEQFF.

This clone has just a few counts. The DNA of the CDR3 is TGTGCCAGCAGCCCACGAGGGAGAGATATGAACACCGGGGAGCTGTTTTTT. Translation gives CASSPRGRDMNTGELFF. The J gene is TRBJ2-2, the V gene TRBV7-2; weak D call: TRBD2 (5 bases). There are 17 residues in the CDR3. Germline values: CDR1 SGHTA, CDR2 FQGNSA. V dropped 5 bases and J dropped 1 base, with 17 bases sitting between them.

V is TRBV7-3 and J is TRBJ1-2; 7 nucleotides agree with TRBD1. J gave up 13 bases and V 3 bases, and 11 bases lay outside the gene matches. CDR1 is SGHTA, CDR2 FQGTGA, per germline. This CDR3 is built from 13 residues. CDR3 loop: CASSFTQGENVTF. CDR3 coding DNA: TGTGCCAGCAGCTTCACCCAGGGGGAGAATGTCACCTTC.

V is TRBV5-1 and J is TRBJ2-5, with TRBD2 matching over 11 bases. J gave up 5 bases and V 0 bases, and 3 bases lay outside the gene matches. CDR3 length: 15 amino acids. Germline V gives CDR1 SGHRS, CDR2 YFSETQ. Here the CDR3 reads CASSLAGTSGETQYF. The CDR3 coding sequence is TGCGCCAGCAGCTTGGCCGGGACTAGCGGCGAGACCCAGTACTTC.

The chain joins TRBV29-1 to TRBJ2-3; TRBD1 matches 8 bases. V shed 7 bases, J shed 3 bases, and the junction held 3 bases outside the gene matches. Germline CDR1 SQVTM, CDR2 ANQGSEA. The CDR3 has 12 amino acids. DNA for the CDR3: TGCAGCGGACAGGGGTTGACAGATACGCAGTATTTT. Translation: CSGQGLTDTQYF.

The V and J genes are TRBV9 and TRBJ2-1, with 9 bases identical to TRBD1. This CDR3 region has 15 residues. V lost 4 bases, J lost 4 bases, and 6 bases stayed unmatched. In germline, CDR1 is SGDLS, CDR2 YYNGEE. For the CDR3, the DNA is TGTGCCAGCAGCCCGGGACAGGGCCAATACAATGAGCAGTTCTTC. It encodes CASSPGQGQYNEQFF.

The rearrangement uses TRBV16 and TRBJ2-6; D is perhaps TRBD2 (6 bases). Germline-derived CDR1 and CDR2 are KGHSY and FQNENV. This CDR3 comprises 16 residues. Trimming took off 0 bases at V and 2 bases at J, with 8 bases between the two ends. The CDR3 nucleotides are TGTGCCAGCAGCCAATCGTGGGGGGCTGGGGCCAACGTCCTGACTTTC. It codes for CASSQSWGAGANVLTF.

The chain recombines TRBV6-1 with TRBJ1-2; 8 bases line up with TRBD1. Germline loops: CDR1 MNHNS, CDR2 SASEGT. CDR3 length: 17 residues. Losses at the gene ends were 0 bases for V and 8 bases for J; bases not matched to a gene: 14. The CDR3: CASSEAWDRTSQGGYTF. The CDR3, as DNA: TGTGCCAGCAGTGAAGCCTGGGACAGGACCTCACAGGGAGGCTACACCTTC.

J is TRBJ1-5 and V is TRBV4-1; 7 positions match TRBD1. Looked up from germline, CDR1 is MGHRA and CDR2 is YSYEKL. V lost 4 bases to trimming and J lost 5 bases; unmatched junction nucleotides: 5. The CDR3 is 14 amino acids. CDR3 nucleotides: TGCGCCAGCAGCCGGGCAGGGGGTGATCAGCCCCAGCATTTT. As protein: CASSRAGGDQPQHF.

Notes on this clone: Different DNA sequences within this sample yield the same CDR3. V is TRBV5-1 and J is TRBJ2-7, with TRBD1 matching over 12 bases. This CDR3 spans 14 amino acids. Germline V lookup: CDR1 SGHRS, CDR2 YFSETQ. V shed 3 bases, J shed 4 bases, and the junction held 2 bases outside the gene matches. Here the CDR3 DNA reads TGCGCCAGCAGCTCGGGACAGGGGGCTTACGAGCAGTACTTC. It yields the protein CASSSGQGAYEQYF.

The J gene is TRBJ2-7, the V gene TRBV10-2; no reliable D call. Germline assignment: CDR1 WSHSY and CDR2 SAAADI. The CDR3 length is 11 residues. Trimming took 4 bases from V and 6 from J, leaving 7 bases between them. The CDR3 region is CASSASLEQYF. The CDR3 nucleotides are TGCGCCAGCAGTGCTTCCCTCGAGCAGTACTTC.